This T cell receptor (beta chain) comes out of a study of T-cell reconstitution after alpha-beta-depleted transplantation in children. Study-level results: At day 60, the high TCRbeta diversity found in some patients originated from recipient T cells and thymic progenitors that had survived.

This clonotype was seen only a few times. Antigen: not known. At one of its ends the junction is not consistent with the germline gene, which may arise from a read error. It was with unique molecular identifiers that the TCRbeta library was prepared. TCRdb reanalysed the PCR reads using MiXCR and keeps one entry per CDR3 protein. The data hold over 400,000 distinct CDR3 sequences, with over 40% observed a single time. In germline, CDR1 is LGHNA, CDR2 YNFKEQ. This CDR3 has 16 residues. The V gene is TRBV4-2, the J gene TRBJ2-1, with 9 bases matching TRBD2. The receptor comes from a girl aged 2-10 years with aplastic anemia, due to receive a stem cell transplant. The material was PBMCs, obtained before TCRalphabeta/CD19-depleted stem cell transplant. The CDR3 DNA is TGTGCCAGCATCCAAGGGGAGCCTAGCGGGAAGGGTGAGCAGTTCTTC. It encodes CASIQGEPSGKGEQFF.